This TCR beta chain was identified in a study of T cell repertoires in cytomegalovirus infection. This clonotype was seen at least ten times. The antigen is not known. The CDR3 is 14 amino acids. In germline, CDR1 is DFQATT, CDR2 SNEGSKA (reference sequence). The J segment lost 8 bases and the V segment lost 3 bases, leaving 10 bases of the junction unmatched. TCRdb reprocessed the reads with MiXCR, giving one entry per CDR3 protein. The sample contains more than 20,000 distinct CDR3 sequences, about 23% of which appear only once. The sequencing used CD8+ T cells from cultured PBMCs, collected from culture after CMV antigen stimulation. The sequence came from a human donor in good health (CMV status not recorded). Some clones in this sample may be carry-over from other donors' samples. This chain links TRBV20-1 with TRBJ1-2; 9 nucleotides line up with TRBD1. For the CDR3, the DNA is TGCAGTGCTAGGAACCCCGGGACAGGGAACGGCTACACCTTC. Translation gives CSARNPGTGNGYTF.